The 32 T cell receptor beta chains presented below share a single source sample, sequenced in a study of identical twins. From the 5' RACE reads, TCRdb called clonotypes with MiXCR, one entry per CDR3 protein. The data show about 470,000 distinct CDR3 sequences, approximately 24% seen once. The same specimen was also included in a second study, on T cells expressing NK-cell markers.

The sample was CD4+ T cells sorted from blood. These receptors originate from a woman between 18 and 29 years old in good health.

This clonotype appeared many times. This chain links TRBV20-1 with TRBJ1-1; weak D call: TRBD1 (6 bases). There are 14 residues in the CDR3. The germline V and J ends were trimmed by 6 bases and 2 bases, with 16 bases remaining between them. Per the germline V gene, CDR1 is DFQATT and CDR2 is SNEGSKA (reference sequence). As DNA, the CDR3 is TGCAGTGCCACCCCGAGCAGGGGCAACACTGAAGCTTTCTTT. Amino acid sequence: CSATPSRGNTEAFF.

CDR3 DNA: TGTGCCAGCAGCGACAAGATGGGGGCTGCCGGCTACACCTTC. Translated: CASSDKMGAAGYTF. V gene TRBV2 combines with J gene TRBJ1-2; TRBD1 is a possible D gene (6 bases). CDR1 and CDR2 from the germline V gene are SNHLY and FYNNEI. Between the trimmed V and J ends, which lost 6 bases and 8 bases, there was a span of 19 bases. This CDR3 is built from 14 residues.

The chain is built from TRBV7-2 and TRBJ1-6; D is possibly TRBD1 (5 bases). Per the germline V gene, CDR1 is SGHTA and CDR2 is FQGNSA. V shed 1 base and J shed 10 bases, with 11 bases lying between them. The CDR3 contains 14 residues. The CDR3 DNA is TGTGCCAGCAGCTTAGGGGGGAGGAGATCACCCCTCCACTTT. Its protein is CASSLGGRRSPLHF. The full variable domain, with the rest looked up from reference TRBV7-2 and TRBJ1-6, is GAGVSQSPSNKVTEKGKDVELRCDPISGHTALYWYRQSLGQGLEFLIYFQGNSAPDKSGLPSDRFSAERTGGSVSTLTIQRTQQEDSAVYLCASSLGGRRSPLHFGNGTRLTVT.

This sequence joins TRBV20-1 and TRBJ2-3; the match to TRBD2 covers 8 bases. J gave up 2 bases and V 6 bases, and 4 bases lay outside the gene matches. From germline, CDR1 is DFQATT and CDR2 SNEGSKA (reference sequence). The CDR3 runs to 13 residues. CDR3 nucleotide sequence: TGCAGTGCCACTAGCGGACTCACAGATACGCAGTATTTT. It codes for CSATSGLTDTQYF.

This clonotype appeared a few times. V usage is TRBV10-2 and J usage is TRBJ2-7, with unresolved D. V was trimmed by 4 bases and J by 4 bases, leaving 11 bases between them. Looked up from germline, CDR1 is WSHSY and CDR2 is SAAADI. The CDR3 has 13 residues. The CDR3 nucleotides read TGCGCCAGCAGTGGTTGGAATCAATACGAGCAGTACTTC. Its protein product is CASSGWNQYEQYF.

This clonotype was seen a handful of times. The V gene is TRBV10-3, the J gene TRBJ2-3, with TRBD2 matching over 10 bases. In germline, CDR1 is ENHRY, CDR2 SYGVKD. J lost 4 bases, V lost 8 bases, and 9 bases had no gene match. This CDR3 spans 15 amino acids. CDR3: CAIGLTSGVADTQYF. CDR3 coding DNA: TGTGCCATCGGCCTCACTAGCGGGGTTGCAGATACGCAGTATTTT.

This chain uses TRBV6-1 with TRBJ1-3; D gene ambiguous. This CDR3 has 15 residues. V was clipped by 6 bases and J by 4 bases, with 16 bases between them. From germline, CDR1 is MNHNS and CDR2 SASEGT. The CDR3 reads CASRQPSSGGNTIYF. CDR3 in DNA: TGTGCCAGCAGACAGCCTAGCTCCGGGGGAAACACCATATATTTT.

The table lists this clonotype with a count of one. CDR3 protein: CASSPSSSRGEAFF. The CDR3 DNA reads as TGTGCCAGCAGTCCATCCTCTAGCCGTGGCGAAGCTTTCTTT. This chain connects TRBV2 to TRBJ1-1; unclear D gene. Trimming pared 5 bases from V and 8 bases from J, leaving 18 bases between. CDR3 length equals 14 residues. Germline V gene sequence: CDR1 SNHLY, CDR2 FYNNEI. The entire variable domain, with the rest obtained from reference TRBV2 and TRBJ1-1, is as follows: EPEVTQTPSHQVTQMGQEVILRCVPISNHLYFYWYRQILGQKVEFLVSFYNNEISEKSEIFDDQFSVERPDGSNFTLKIRSTKLEDSAMYFCASSPSSSRGEAFFGQGTRLTVV.

The chain recombines TRBV11-2 with TRBJ2-6; tentatively, D is TRBD1 (5 bases). V was cut by 5 bases and J by 4 bases, with 21 bases left in between. The CDR3 is 18 residues long. Germline-derived CDR1 and CDR2 are SGHAT and FQNNGV. CDR3: CASSPQVMGLKGANVLTF. In DNA form, the CDR3 reads TGTGCCAGCAGCCCACAGGTGATGGGCTTGAAAGGGGCCAACGTCCTGACTTTC.

This clonotype was picked up a small number of times. This chain links TRBV20-1 with TRBJ2-5, with no clear D. The CDR3 consists of 13 residues. The V gene lost 1 base and the J gene lost 3 bases, with 9 bases spanning the gap. CDR1 and CDR2 (germline): DFQATT, SNEGSKA (reference sequence). The DNA for the CDR3 is TGCAGTGCTAGAGTGGGCGGCAAAGAGACCCAGTACTTC. Protein product: CSARVGGKETQYF.

The chain is built from TRBV12-3 or TRBV12-4 and TRBJ1-1; D might be TRBD1 (5 bases). This CDR3 has 15 residues. The germline V and J ends were trimmed by 7 bases and 0 bases, with 15 bases remaining between them. CDR3 loop: CASIPRGPMNTEAFF. The CDR3 DNA reads as TGTGCCAGCATACCCCGGGGACCCATGAACACTGAAGCTTTCTTT.

This clonotype showed up just once. The chain recombines TRBV7-2 with TRBJ2-1, with D possibly TRBD2 on 6 matching bases. Trimming pared 5 bases from V and 3 bases from J, leaving 17 bases between. Germline loops: CDR1 SGHTA, CDR2 FQGNSA. The CDR3 length is 16 residues. This CDR3 is CASSPKPGLFYNEQFF. The CDR3 DNA follows: TGTGCCAGCAGCCCAAAGCCCGGACTATTCTACAATGAGCAGTTCTTC.

The rearrangement joins TRBV6-1 to TRBJ1-2; D gene uncertain. V lost 1 base and J lost 8, with 17 bases in between. The CDR3 contains 15 residues. Germline CDR1 and CDR2: MNHNS and SASEGT. The CDR3 region is CASSEVGMGIVGYTF. The CDR3 DNA reads TGTGCCAGCAGTGAAGTTGGAATGGGGATCGTGGGCTACACCTTC.

The gene calls are TRBV6-2 or TRBV6-3 and TRBJ2-7; 8 bases map to TRBD2. The ends lost 2 bases at V and 3 bases at J; junction bases unmatched: 12. The CDR3 length is 17 residues. Germline V CDR1 and CDR2: MNHEY, SVGEGT. The CDR3 loop is CASSYPSGSGNLYEQYF. CDR3 nucleotide sequence: TGTGCCAGCAGTTACCCCTCAGGTAGCGGGAATCTCTACGAGCAGTACTTC.

This clonotype was counted only a few times. The chain carries TRBV3-1 and TRBJ2-7; D gene ambiguous. Trimming cost V 1 base and J 7 bases, with 8 bases left between them. There are 12 residues in the CDR3. Germline CDR1 reads LGHDT; CDR2 reads YNNKEL (reference sequence). In nucleotides, the CDR3 is TGTGCCAGCAGCCAAGTCGGGTGGGAGCAGTACTTC. This encodes CASSQVGWEQYF.

CDR3: CSARDPSLAGTYNEQFF. DNA of the CDR3: TGCAGTGCTAGAGATCCCTCCCTAGCGGGGACCTACAATGAGCAGTTCTTC. V and J are TRBV20-1 and TRBJ2-1, with 9 bases matching TRBD2. Germline CDR1 reads DFQATT; CDR2 reads SNEGSKA (reference sequence). CDR3 length: 17 residues. V trimming: 0 bases; J trimming: 2 bases; junction bases outside the gene matches: 8.

This sequence joins TRBV5-1 and TRBJ2-3; 8 bases are a match to TRBD2. Germline-derived CDR1 and CDR2 are SGHRS and YFSETQ. V shed 0 bases, J shed 6 bases, and the junction held 9 bases outside the gene matches. The CDR3 spans 16 residues. CDR3 nucleotides: TGCGCCAGCAGCTTGGGAAACGGGGGGGCCGGGGATACGCAGTATTTT. Translation: CASSLGNGGAGDTQYF. The complete variable domain, with remaining parts taken from reference TRBV5-1 and TRBJ2-3, reads KAGVTQTPRYLIKTRGQQVTLSCSPISGHRSVSWYQQTPGQGLQFLFEYFSETQRNKGNFPGRFSGRQFSNSRSEMNVSTLELGDSALYLCASSLGNGGAGDTQYFGPGTRLTVL.

The V gene is TRBV25-1, the J gene TRBJ2-7; the D gene is possibly TRBD2 (5 bases). V dropped 2 bases and J dropped 0 bases, with 8 bases sitting between them. CDR1 and CDR2 from the germline V gene are MGHDK and SYGVNS. CDR3 length equals 14 residues. The CDR3 protein is CASSEDRGSYEQYF. The CDR3 DNA reads TGTGCCAGCAGTGAAGATCGGGGCTCCTACGAGCAGTACTTC.

This clonotype was counted only a few times. The chain carries TRBV20-1 and TRBJ1-2; TRBD1 might be the D (5 bases). Germline values: CDR1 DFQATT, CDR2 SNEGSKA (reference sequence). V shed 3 bases and J shed 12 bases, with 14 bases lying between them. This CDR3 has 11 amino acids. The CDR3 DNA is TGCAGTGCTAGCCAGGGTCGGAGACACACCTTC. Protein product: CSASQGRRHTF.

This clonotype was picked up a small number of times. The chain couples TRBV12-3 or TRBV12-4 to TRBJ2-4; 8 nucleotides agree with TRBD1. Germline trimming cut 5 bases from V and 4 bases from J; bases unmatched to any gene: 10. This CDR3 has 16 residues. This CDR3 is CASSPGTGIGKNIQYF. The CDR3 nucleotides read TGTGCCAGCAGTCCCGGGACAGGCATTGGAAAAAACATTCAGTACTTC.

The count of this clonotype is one. The chain recombines TRBV6-5 with TRBJ2-3; TRBD2 matches 10 bases. J gave up 2 bases and V 2 bases, and 1 base lay outside the gene matches. The CDR3 sequence is 15 residues long. Looked up from germline, CDR1 is MNHEY and CDR2 is SVGAGI. As DNA, the CDR3 is TGTGCCAGCAGTTACGGACTAGCGGACACAGATACGCAGTATTTT. This gives the protein CASSYGLADTDTQYF.

The chain has TRBV7-9 and TRBJ2-4; D unresolved. V shed 6 bases and J shed 8 bases, with 14 bases lying between them. CDR1 and CDR2 (germline): SEHNR, FQNEAQ (reference sequence). CDR3 length: 13 residues. The DNA of the CDR3 is TGTGCCAGCAGGACCGGACCTGGAGACATTCAGTACTTC. Protein product: CASRTGPGDIQYF.

The chain combines TRBV2 with TRBJ2-7; D is unclear. The V end lost 7 bases, the J end lost 4 bases, and 8 bases lay between the germline ends. Per the germline V gene, CDR1 is SNHLY and CDR2 is FYNNEI. The CDR3 is 11 residues long. The CDR3 region is CASNSQYEQYF. In DNA form, the CDR3 reads TGTGCCAGCAATTCCCAATACGAGCAGTACTTC.

The table lists this clonotype with a few counts. The rearrangement joins TRBV19 to TRBJ1-5, with a possible D match to TRBD1 (6 bases). Germline-derived CDR1 and CDR2 are LNHDA and SQIVND (reference sequence). V was trimmed by 6 bases and J by 5 bases, leaving 14 bases between them. This CDR3 contains 14 residues. Here the CDR3 DNA reads TGTGCCAGTAGGCAGGACAGTCGTTATCAGCCCCAGCATTTT. Translated: CASRQDSRYQPQHF.

The chain carries TRBV15 and TRBJ2-3, with TRBD2 matching 13 bases. Germline values: CDR1 LNHNV, CDR2 YYDKDF (reference sequence). The CDR3 sequence is 19 residues long. The J segment lost 4 bases and the V segment lost 2 bases, leaving 12 bases of the junction unmatched. In DNA form, the CDR3 reads TGTGCCACCAGCAGAATCTTAAGTAGGACTAGCGGGAGTCCAGATACGCAGTATTTT. This sequence encodes CATSRILSRTSGSPDTQYF. The full variable domain, its missing parts supplied by reference TRBV15 and TRBJ2-3, is DAMVIQNPRYQVTQFGKPVTLSCSQTLNHNVMYWYQQKSSQAPKLLFHYYDKDFNNEADTPDNFQSRRPNTSFCFLDIRSPGLGDTAMYLCATSRILSRTSGSPDTQYFGPGTRLTVL.

This sequence joins TRBV27 and TRBJ2-7; 7 bases are shared with TRBD2. J was trimmed by 2 bases and V by 6 bases; bases with no gene match: 4. This CDR3 has 13 residues. CDR1 and CDR2 (germline): MNHEY, SMNVEV (reference sequence). The CDR3 here is CASREAGPYEQYF. CDR3 coding DNA: TGTGCCAGCAGAGAAGCGGGGCCCTACGAGCAGTACTTC.

The V gene is TRBV12-3 or TRBV12-4, the J gene TRBJ1-1; D gene unclear. This CDR3 has 14 residues. Trimming left V 2 bases short and J 2 bases short, with 9 bases between. Written as DNA, the CDR3 is TGTGCCAGCAGTTTAACAGACACCAACACTGAAGCTTTCTTT. This codes for CASSLTDTNTEAFF.

This clonotype was picked up a small number of times. The chain uses TRBV15 and TRBJ2-2, with TRBD2 identical over 9 bases. The CDR3 is made up of 17 amino acids. Looked up from germline, CDR1 is LNHNV and CDR2 is YYDKDF (reference sequence). Trimming cost V 0 bases and J 6 bases; bases outside gene matches: 8. The CDR3 DNA reads TGTGCCACCAGCAGAGAGGCCATCCGGACTAGCGCCGGGGAGCTGTTTTTT. Translated, it gives CATSREAIRTSAGELFF. The complete variable domain, with remaining parts taken from reference TRBV15 and TRBJ2-2, reads DAMVIQNPRYQVTQFGKPVTLSCSQTLNHNVMYWYQQKSSQAPKLLFHYYDKDFNNEADTPDNFQSRRPNTSFCFLDIRSPGLGDTAMYLCATSREAIRTSAGELFFGEGSRLTVL.

V is TRBV13 and J is TRBJ2-1; D is uncertain. The V gene lost 4 bases and the J gene lost 8 bases, with 6 bases spanning the gap. Germline CDR1 is PRHDT and CDR2 is FYEKMQ (reference sequence). The CDR3 sequence is 11 residues long. CDR3 protein: CASSSAYEQFF. In DNA, the CDR3 is TGTGCCAGCAGCTCCGCATATGAGCAGTTCTTC. Combining the CDR3 with reference TRBV13 and TRBJ2-1 gives the whole variable domain AAGVIQSPRHLIKEKRETATLKCYPIPRHDTVYWYQQGPGQDPQFLISFYEKMQSDKGSIPDRFSAQQFSDYHSELNMSSLELGDSALYFCASSSAYEQFFGPGTRLTVL.

V gene TRBV4-1 combines with J gene TRBJ1-3, with a possible D match to TRBD1 (6 bases). This CDR3 has 16 residues. V lost 1 base and J lost 0, with 10 bases in between. Per the germline V gene, CDR1 is MGHRA and CDR2 is YSYEKL. This CDR3 is CASSQAGTYSGNTIYF. CDR3 DNA: TGCGCCAGCAGCCAAGCCGGGACATACTCTGGAAACACCATATATTTT.

The V and J genes are TRBV5-1 and TRBJ1-3, with D maybe TRBD1 (5 bases). Trimming stripped 2 bases from V and 2 bases from J, with 14 bases between. Per germline, CDR1 SGHRS and CDR2 YFSETQ. This CDR3 has 16 amino acids. CDR3 loop: CASSFNFGRAGNTIYF. The CDR3 coding sequence is TGCGCCAGCAGCTTTAACTTTGGCAGGGCTGGAAACACCATATATTTT. The complete variable domain, with remaining parts taken from reference TRBV5-1 and TRBJ1-3, reads KAGVTQTPRYLIKTRGQQVTLSCSPISGHRSVSWYQQTPGQGLQFLFEYFSETQRNKGNFPGRFSGRQFSNSRSEMNVSTLELGDSALYLCASSFNFGRAGNTIYFGEGSWLTVV.

The rearrangement links TRBV12-3 or TRBV12-4 to TRBJ2-2, with no clear D. Trimming cost V 7 bases and J 0 bases, with 9 bases left between them. The CDR3 runs to 14 residues. The CDR3 sequence: CASIWFANTGELFF. CDR3 coding DNA: TGTGCCAGCATCTGGTTCGCGAACACCGGGGAGCTGTTTTTT.